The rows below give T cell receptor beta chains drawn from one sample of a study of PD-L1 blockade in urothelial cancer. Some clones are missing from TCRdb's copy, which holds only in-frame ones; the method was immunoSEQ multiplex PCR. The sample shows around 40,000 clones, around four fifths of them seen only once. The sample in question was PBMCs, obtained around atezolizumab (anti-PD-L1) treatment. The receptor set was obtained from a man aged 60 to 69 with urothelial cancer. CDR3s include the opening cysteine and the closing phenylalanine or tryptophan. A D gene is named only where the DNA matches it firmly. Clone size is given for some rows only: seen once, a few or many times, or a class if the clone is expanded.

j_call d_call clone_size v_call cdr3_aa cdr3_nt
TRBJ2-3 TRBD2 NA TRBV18 CASSPPGGGIFSTDTQYF TGTGCCAGCTCACCACCGGGCGGGGGTATCTTTAGCACAGATACGCAGTATTTT
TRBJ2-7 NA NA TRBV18 CASSRETGTSGEQYF TGTGCCAGCTCACGAGAAACAGGGACAAGTGGCGAGCAGTACTTC
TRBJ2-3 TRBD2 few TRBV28 CATTGLPDTQYF TGTGCCACTACGGGACTACCCGATACGCAGTATTTT
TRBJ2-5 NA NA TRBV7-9 CASSLSEYQETQYF TGTGCCAGCAGCTTATCCGAGTACCAAGAGACCCAGTACTTC
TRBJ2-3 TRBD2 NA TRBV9 CASSVMAGGAQNTQYF TGTGCCAGCAGCGTAATGGCGGGGGGCGCCCAGAATACGCAGTATTTT
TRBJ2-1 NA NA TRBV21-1 CASSKLAGGEYNEQFF TGTGCCAGCAGCAAGTTAGCGGGAGGAGAATACAATGAGCAGTTCTTC
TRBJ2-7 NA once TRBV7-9 CASSQNQLSYEQYF TGTGCCAGCAGCCAAAACCAACTGTCCTACGAGCAGTACTTC
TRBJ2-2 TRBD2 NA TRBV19 CASRFSGYDTGELFF TGTGCCAGTAGATTTAGCGGGTATGACACCGGGGAGCTGTTTTTT
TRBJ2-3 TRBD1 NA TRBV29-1 CSAPGTGTGSTDTQYF TGCAGCGCTCCGGGGACAGGGACAGGAAGCACAGATACGCAGTATTTT
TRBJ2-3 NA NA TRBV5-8 CASSPGVIQHTDTQYF TGTGCCAGCAGCCCTGGAGTGATTCAGCACACAGATACGCAGTATTTT
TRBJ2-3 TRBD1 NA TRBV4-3 CASSQGQASTDTQYF TGCGCCAGCAGCCAGGGACAGGCTAGCACAGATACGCAGTATTTT
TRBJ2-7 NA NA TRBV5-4 CASSLDLKRYVSEQYF TGTGCCAGCAGCCTCGACTTAAAGCGTTATGTGAGCGAGCAGTACTTC
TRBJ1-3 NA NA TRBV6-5 CASSYMGASGNTIYF TGTGCCAGCAGTTACATGGGGGCCTCTGGAAACACCATATATTTT
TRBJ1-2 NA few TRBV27 CASSFLSAGVDNYGYTF TGTGCCAGCAGTTTTTTGTCGGCGGGGGTAGATAACTATGGCTACACCTTC